A selection of T cell receptor beta chains follows, all from one sample in a study of blood T cell repertoires in COVID-19. Data came from immunoSEQ multiplex PCR; TCRdb stores just in-frame clones and leaves some out. In the table there are around 180,000 clones, less than 85% of which are singletons. The sample comprised peripheral blood. Every receptor here comes from an elderly woman with acute or convalescent COVID-19. Each CDR3 is given with its conserved first and last residue. D genes are given only for firm matches. Expanded clones get a size class; other rows say once, few or many, or leave the size out.

clone size	V gene	J gene	D gene	CDR3 DNA	CDR3 protein
-	TRBV9	TRBJ2-1	-	TGTGCCAGCAGCGTAGCGACTAGTAACTATGAGCAGTTCTTC	CASSVATSNYEQFF
-	TRBV27	TRBJ1-2	-	TGTGCCAGCAGCCCCGAGGGTTGGGTGCAGTCTAACTATGGCTACACCTTC	CASSPEGWVQSNYGYTF
-	TRBV27	TRBJ1-3	-	TGTGCCAGCAGTTCGGCAGGGGGAAACACCATATATTTT	CASSSAGGNTIYF
-	TRBV6-5	TRBJ2-5	-	TGTGCCAGCAGTCCCACCGACGGGGGGACCCAGTACTTC	CASSPTDGGTQYF
-	TRBV28	TRBJ1-4	TRBD1	TGTGCCAGCGGATACGGACAGGTCCTTAATGAAAAACTGTTTTTT	CASGYGQVLNEKLFF
few	TRBV18	TRBJ2-7	TRBD1	TGTGCCAGCTCACCAGGGCTAATGGAGTTAGGGACAGACCTCTTCGGGCAGTACTTC	CASSPGLMELGTDLFGQYF
-	TRBV6-6	TRBJ1-3	-	TGTGCCAGCAGGGGGCGGGGCACAGGAAACACCATATATTTT	CASRGRGTGNTIYF
-	TRBV11-2	TRBJ1-4	TRBD1	TGTGCCAGCAGCTCCCCGGGACAGGGGGCAGATGAAAAACTGTTTTTT	CASSSPGQGADEKLFF
many	TRBV19	TRBJ1-1	TRBD1	TGTGCCAGTAGTATAGGACAGGGGGTGCCTGAAGCTTTCTTT	CASSIGQGVPEAFF
-	TRBV2	TRBJ2-2	TRBD2	TGTGCCAGCAGCCCGAGACTAGCAGCGAACACCGGGGAGCTGTTTTTT	CASSPRLAANTGELFF
-	TRBV28	TRBJ1-6	-	TGTGCCAGCACCACCGGTACAGGGCTAGGGTCACCCCTCCACTTT	CASTTGTGLGSPLHF
-	TRBV5-1	TRBJ1-4	-	TGCGCCAGCACGGAGGGGCCAGGTGAAAAACTGTTTTTT	CASTEGPGEKLFF
-	TRBV24-1	TRBJ1-4	-	TGTGCCACCAGTGCGGGCAGGGAGGTGGAAAAACTGTTTTTT	CATSAGREVEKLFF
many	TRBV19	TRBJ2-7	-	TGTGCCAGTAGTCCCACCCAGACCCGGGGCTCCTACGAGCAGTACTTC	CASSPTQTRGSYEQYF
-	TRBV10-3	TRBJ2-1	-	TGTGCCATCACGGGGTACCGAGACAATGAGCAGTTCTTC	CAITGYRDNEQFF
-	TRBV13	TRBJ2-1	TRBD2	TGTGCCAGCAGCTTAGTGCTAGCGGAAACCTACAATGAGCAGTTCTTC	CASSLVLAETYNEQFF
-	TRBV5-4	TRBJ1-6	TRBD1	TGTGCCAGCAGCTCGGGACAGGGGGTCAATTCACCCCTCCACTTT	CASSSGQGVNSPLHF
-	TRBV10-1	TRBJ2-4	TRBD2	TGCGCCAGCAGTGAGTCGGGACTAGAACACATTCAGTACTTC	CASSESGLEHIQYF
many	TRBV19	TRBJ2-7	-	TGTGCCAGTAATGTAGGGACGGGGGCCTACGAGCAGTACTTC	CASNVGTGAYEQYF
-	TRBV6-5	TRBJ2-3	TRBD2	TGTGCCAGCCTAAGCGGGAGTGAGACCACGCAGTATTTT	CASLSGSETTQYF
-	TRBV3-1/TRBV3-2	TRBJ2-3	-	TGTGCCAGCAGCCAAGATGCATATGGGGGGTACACAGATACGCAGTATTTT	CASSQDAYGGYTDTQYF
-	TRBV4-3	TRBJ2-6	TRBD1	TGCGCCAGCAGCCAAGATCCTCAGGGACAGGGGGCCCCTGGGGCCAACGTCCTGACTTTC	CASSQDPQGQGAPGANVLTF